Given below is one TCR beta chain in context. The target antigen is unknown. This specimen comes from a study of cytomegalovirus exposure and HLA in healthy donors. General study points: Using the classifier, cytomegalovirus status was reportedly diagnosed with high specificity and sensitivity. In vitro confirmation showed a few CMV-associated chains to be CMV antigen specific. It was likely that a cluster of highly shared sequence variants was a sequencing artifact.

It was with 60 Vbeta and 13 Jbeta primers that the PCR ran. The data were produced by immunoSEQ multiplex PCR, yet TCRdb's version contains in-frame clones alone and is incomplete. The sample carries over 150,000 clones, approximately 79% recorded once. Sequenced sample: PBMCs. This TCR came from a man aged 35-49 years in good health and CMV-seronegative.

The CDR3 DNA reads TGTGCCAGCAGCTTGGGAGGCAGGGAGGTCAATGAGCAGTTCTTC. Its protein product is CASSLGGREVNEQFF. V is TRBV5-4 and J is TRBJ2-1, with D maybe TRBD2 (6 bases). Deletions cut 0 bases from V and 6 bases from J, with 13 bases between. This CDR3 has 15 residues. Germline V gives CDR1 SGHNT, CDR2 YYREEE (reference sequence). The full variable domain, completed using reference TRBV5-4 and TRBJ2-1, is ETGVTQSPTHLIKTRGQQVTLRCSSQSGHNTVSWYQQALGQGPQFIFQYYREEENGRGNFPPRFSGLQFPNYSSELNVNALELDDSALYLCASSLGGREVNEQFFGPGTRLTVL.